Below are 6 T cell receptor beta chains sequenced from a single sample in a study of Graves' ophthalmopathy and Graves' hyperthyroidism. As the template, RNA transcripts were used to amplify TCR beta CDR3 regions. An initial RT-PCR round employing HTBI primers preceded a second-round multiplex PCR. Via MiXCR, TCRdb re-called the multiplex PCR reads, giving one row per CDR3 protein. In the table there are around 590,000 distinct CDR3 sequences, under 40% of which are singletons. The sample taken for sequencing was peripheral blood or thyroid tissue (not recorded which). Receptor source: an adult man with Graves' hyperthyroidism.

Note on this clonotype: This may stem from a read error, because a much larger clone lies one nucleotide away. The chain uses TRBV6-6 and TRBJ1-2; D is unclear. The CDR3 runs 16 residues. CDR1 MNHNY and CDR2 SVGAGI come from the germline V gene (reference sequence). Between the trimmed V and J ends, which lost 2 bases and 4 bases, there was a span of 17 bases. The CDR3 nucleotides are TGTGCCAGCAGTTACACGATTGGAGGGAAGGTCTATGGCTACACCTTC. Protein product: CASSYTIGGKVYGYTF.

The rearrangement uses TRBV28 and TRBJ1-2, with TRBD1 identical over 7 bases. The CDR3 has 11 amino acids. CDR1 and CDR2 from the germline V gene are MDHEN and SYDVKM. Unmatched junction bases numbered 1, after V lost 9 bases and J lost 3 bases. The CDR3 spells CASGQDYGYTF. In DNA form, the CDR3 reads TGTGCCAGTGGACAGGACTATGGCTACACCTTC.

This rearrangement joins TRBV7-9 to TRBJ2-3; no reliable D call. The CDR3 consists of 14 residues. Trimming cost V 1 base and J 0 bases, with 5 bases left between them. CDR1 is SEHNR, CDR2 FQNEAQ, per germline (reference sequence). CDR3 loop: CASSLVFSTDTQYF. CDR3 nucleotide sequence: TGTGCCAGCAGCTTAGTGTTTAGCACAGATACGCAGTATTTT.

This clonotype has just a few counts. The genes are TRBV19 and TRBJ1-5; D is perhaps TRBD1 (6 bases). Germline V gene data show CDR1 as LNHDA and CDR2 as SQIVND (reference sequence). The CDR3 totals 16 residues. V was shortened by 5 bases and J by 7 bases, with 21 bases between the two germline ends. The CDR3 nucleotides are TGTGCCAGTAGTGCCAACAGGGTCGGATTTGGACAGCCCCAGCATTTT. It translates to CASSANRVGFGQPQHF.

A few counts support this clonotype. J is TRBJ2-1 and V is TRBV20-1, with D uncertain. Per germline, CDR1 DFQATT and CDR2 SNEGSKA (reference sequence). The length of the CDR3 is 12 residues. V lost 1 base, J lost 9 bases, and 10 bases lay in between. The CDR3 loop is CSARVAATEQFF. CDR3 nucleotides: TGCAGTGCTAGAGTTGCAGCGACTGAGCAGTTCTTC.

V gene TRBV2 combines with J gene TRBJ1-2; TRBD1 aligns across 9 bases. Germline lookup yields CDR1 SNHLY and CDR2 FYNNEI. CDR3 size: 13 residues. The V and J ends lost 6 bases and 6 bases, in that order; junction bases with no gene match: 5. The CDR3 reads CASRSGQGNGYTF. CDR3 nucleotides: TGTGCCAGCAGGAGCGGACAGGGGAATGGCTACACCTTC.